The 29 T cell receptor beta chains in this list originate from one sample, sequenced in a study of CD8 T cells in ankylosing spondylitis. TCRdb re-called the 5' RACE reads through MiXCR, storing one row per CDR3 protein. The sample includes 85,000 to 100,000 distinct CDR3 sequences, roughly 9.6% of them seen just once. The material sequenced was blood, either unsorted or a sorted T cell fraction (not recorded which). The receptors originated from a male donor with ankylosing spondylitis or in good health (not recorded which).

This clonotype was detected many times. The chain employs TRBV20-1 and TRBJ1-6; tentatively, D is TRBD1 (5 bases). Germline CDR1 reads DFQATT; CDR2 reads SNEGSKA (reference sequence). The ends were cut back, 5 bases at V and 1 base at J, with 12 bases in the middle. This CDR3 has 15 amino acids. The CDR3 DNA is TGCAGTGCTGAAGGCCAGGGTTCCTATAATTCACCCCTCCACTTT. Amino acid sequence: CSAEGQGSYNSPLHF.

This clonotype was seen repeatedly, ten times or more. The chain has TRBV6-4 and TRBJ1-1, with a weak D call TRBD1 (5 bases). This CDR3 region has 15 residues. Germline V gene sequence: CDR1 MRHNA, CDR2 SNTAGT. V was pared by 0 bases and J by 2 bases, with 10 bases between. CDR3 coding DNA: TGTGCCAGCAGTGACTCGAACGGGGCAAACACTGAAGCTTTCTTT. Translation: CASSDSNGANTEAFF.

In this sample, this clonotype turned up many times. The chain has TRBV5-6 and TRBJ2-1, with 8 positions matching TRBD2. This CDR3 comprises 15 residues. With 0 bases clipped from V and 6 bases from J, the junction kept 5 bases outside the gene matches. The V gene's germline CDR1 is SGHDT and CDR2 YYEEEE. The chain's CDR3 is CASSLVAGLGNEQFF. The DNA of the CDR3 is TGTGCCAGCAGCTTGGTAGCGGGGCTCGGCAATGAGCAGTTCTTC.

This clonotype was recorded many times. The J gene is TRBJ1-5, the V gene TRBV29-1; unclear D gene. This CDR3 is 13 amino acids long. The V and J ends lost 4 bases and 0 bases respectively, with 7 bases between them. The V gene's germline CDR1 is SQVTM and CDR2 ANQGSEA. CDR3 amino acids: CSVVWGSNQPQHF. CDR3 nucleotides: TGCAGCGTTGTGTGGGGTAGCAATCAGCCCCAGCATTTT.

This clonotype was observed many times. The J gene is TRBJ2-3, the V gene TRBV19; a possible D gene is TRBD2 (6 bases). The CDR3 spans 15 residues. From germline, CDR1 is LNHDA and CDR2 SQIVND (reference sequence). V was shortened by 3 bases and J by 1 base, with 11 bases between the two germline ends. DNA for the CDR3: TGTGCCAGTAGTATGTGGCGGGGCGGCACAGATACGCAGTATTTT. It specifies CASSMWRGGTDTQYF.

This clonotype has ten or more counts. This chain connects TRBV6-1 to TRBJ2-1, with D unresolved. The CDR3 has 15 residues. The germline V gene encodes CDR1 MNHNS and CDR2 SASEGT. V lost 4 bases and J 5 bases, leaving 15 bases between the germline ends. CDR3 sequence: CASSVVGIRNNEQFF. CDR3 in DNA: TGTGCCAGCAGTGTTGTGGGGATTCGCAACAATGAGCAGTTCTTC.

This clonotype was recorded many times. This chain uses TRBV2 with TRBJ1-5; no reliable D call. The CDR3 is made up of 12 amino acids. The ends were cut back, 6 bases at V and 6 bases at J, with 9 bases in the middle. Germline V gives CDR1 SNHLY, CDR2 FYNNEI. The CDR3 DNA sequence: TGTGCCAGCAGCAGGCCCGCTCAGCCCCAGCATTTT. Its translation: CASSRPAQPQHF.

This clonotype was recorded many times. V and J are TRBV10-3 and TRBJ2-7; TRBD1 matches at 9 bases. The junction had 2 bases not matched to a gene; V was cut back by 2 bases and J by 3 bases. The CDR3 spans 14 residues. The germline V gene encodes CDR1 ENHRY and CDR2 SYGVKD. CDR3 loop: CAISETGQGYEQYF. The CDR3 nucleotides read TGTGCCATCAGTGAGACGGGACAGGGCTACGAGCAGTACTTC.

About this clonotype itself: A much larger clone lies one base from this, so it may be a read error. V is TRBV28 and J is TRBJ2-5, with TRBD1 identical over 9 bases. The V gene end was trimmed by 11 bases and the J gene end by 3 bases; junction bases not matched to a gene: 7. The CDR3 totals 13 residues. Germline V gene lookup returns CDR1 MDHEN and CDR2 SYDVKM. The CDR3 spells CAGKTGGEETQYF. As DNA, the CDR3 is TGTGCCGGTAAGACAGGGGGTGAAGAGACCCAGTACTTC.

Only a few counts were recorded for this clonotype. V gene TRBV28 combines with J gene TRBJ1-6; D unresolved. V was shortened by 5 bases and J by 1 base, with 12 bases between the two germline ends. The CDR3 length is 16 residues. CDR1 MDHEN and CDR2 SYDVKM come from the germline V gene. The CDR3 spells CASSPRGRSYNSPLHF. CDR3 coding DNA: TGTGCCAGCAGTCCCCGCGGTCGTTCCTATAATTCACCCCTCCACTTT. Full variable domain (rest looked up from reference TRBV28 and TRBJ1-6): DVKVTQSSRYLVKRTGEKVFLECVQDMDHENMFWYRQDPGLGLRLIYFSYDVKMKEKGDIPEGYSVSREKKERFSLILESASTNQTSMYLCASSPRGRSYNSPLHFGNGTRLTVT.

This clonotype was seen ten or more times. At one end, the junction sequence differs from germline, possibly due to a read error. This chain uses TRBV20-1 with TRBJ1-6, with unresolved D. CDR1 and CDR2 (germline): DFQATT, SNEGSKA (reference sequence). CDR3 length: 17 amino acids. CDR3: CSARDGLSDSFNSPLHF. The CDR3 coding sequence is TGCAGTGCTAGAGATGGGTTAAGTGACTCCTTTAATTCACCCCTCCACTTT.

The rearrangement uses TRBV7-2 and TRBJ2-7; D perhaps matches TRBD2 (6 bases). The germline V gene encodes CDR1 SGHTA and CDR2 FQGNSA. Deletions cut 2 bases from V and 5 bases from J, with 19 bases between. CDR3 length: 16 residues. CDR3 protein: CASSLLAGDSPDEQYF. Written as DNA, the CDR3 is TGTGCCAGCAGCTTATTGGCCGGGGACTCCCCCGACGAGCAGTACTTC.

This clonotype was observed a handful of times. The chain recombines TRBV7-2 with TRBJ2-5, with 7 bases aligning to TRBD1. The V and J ends lost 4 bases and 3 bases, in that order; junction bases with no gene match: 8. The CDR3 covers 15 residues. The germline gives CDR1 SGHTA, CDR2 FQGNSA. CDR3 residues: CASSSAGTEKETQYF. The CDR3 DNA sequence: TGTGCCAGCAGCTCTGCCGGGACAGAAAAAGAGACCCAGTACTTC.

This clonotype was seen more than once but under ten times. This chain joins TRBV10-3 and TRBJ2-5; D unresolved. V lost 0 bases to trimming and J lost 5 bases, with 13 bases between them. This CDR3 comprises 15 residues. The V gene's germline CDR1 is ENHRY and CDR2 SYGVKD. The CDR3 DNA is TGTGCCATCAGTGAGTCGGGCCAGAAGGGCGAGACCCAGTACTTC. Encoded protein: CAISESGQKGETQYF.

The chain couples TRBV19 to TRBJ2-3; 11 positions match TRBD2. The germline V gene has CDR1 LNHDA and CDR2 SQIVND (reference sequence). With V trimmed by 7 bases and J by 0 bases, 6 bases remained unmatched. The CDR3 totals 16 residues. The chain's CDR3 is CASTRLAGLSTDTQYF. The CDR3, as DNA: TGTGCCAGTACCCGACTAGCGGGGCTTAGCACAGATACGCAGTATTTT.

A remark on this clonotype: Possible read error: a much larger clone is one base away. The chain recombines TRBV20-1 with TRBJ2-3; tentative D call: TRBD2 (6 bases). CDR1 is DFQATT and CDR2 is SNEGSKA in the germline V gene (reference sequence). The CDR3 length is 15 residues. The CDR3 nucleotides are TGCAGTACTAGAGATGTGCGGGGAAGCACAGATACGCAGTATTTT. Translation gives CSTRDVRGSTDTQYF.

This clonotype came up many times. This chain connects TRBV3-1 to TRBJ1-1; D not resolved. Germline V gene sequence: CDR1 LGHDT, CDR2 YNNKEL (reference sequence). This CDR3 region has 12 residues. The ends were cut back, 5 bases at V and 11 bases at J, with 15 bases in the middle. CDR3 DNA: TGTGCCAGCAGCGGCGACACCCTAGGGGCTTTCTTT. It is translated as CASSGDTLGAFF.

This clonotype was counted ten times or more. The DNA of the CDR3 is TGTGCCAGCAGCTCCAATCGACACACTGAAGCTTTCTTT. It translates to CASSSNRHTEAFF. This chain connects TRBV7-3 to TRBJ1-1; D not resolved. Germline V gene sequence: CDR1 SGHTA, CDR2 FQGTGA. V lost 4 bases, J lost 3 bases, and 9 bases lay in between. This CDR3 is built from 13 residues.

The sample holds many counts of this clonotype. This chain joins TRBV7-7 and TRBJ2-5, with 7 bases that match TRBD2. The germline CDR1 and CDR2 sequences are SSHAT and FNYEAQ (reference sequence). The CDR3 runs to 15 residues. The CDR3 here is CASCPSGRSEETQYF. In DNA, the CDR3 is TGTGCTAGCTGTCCTAGCGGACGTTCGGAAGAGACCCAGTACTTC. Looking up the rest from reference TRBV7-7 and TRBJ2-5 gives the full variable domain: GAGVSQSPRYKVTKRGQDVTLRCDPISSHATLYWYQQALGQGPEFLTYFNYEAQPDKSGLPSDRFSAERPEGSISTLTIQRTEQRDSAMYRCASCPSGRSEETQYFGPGTRLLVL.

This clonotype was seen ten or more times. The chain joins TRBV25-1 to TRBJ1-1; D unresolved. The CDR3 length is 11 residues. In germline, CDR1 is MGHDK, CDR2 SYGVNS. The V and J ends lost 3 bases and 2 bases respectively, with 1 base between them. CDR3 DNA sequence: TGTGCCAGCAGTGATAACACTGAAGCTTTCTTT. Translating it yields CASSDNTEAFF.

V is TRBV5-4 and J is TRBJ2-1; D may be TRBD2 (5 bases). The CDR3 sequence is 14 residues long. Trimming left V 7 bases short and J 3 bases short, with 14 bases between. The germline gives CDR1 SGHNT, CDR2 YYREEE (reference sequence). Here the CDR3 DNA reads TGTGCCAGCGGCTCCCGGGATCTCTACAATGAGCAGTTCTTC. Its protein is CASGSRDLYNEQFF.

In its sample, this clonotype was seen many times. The chain joins TRBV7-2 to TRBJ2-1, with D maybe TRBD2 (6 bases). The CDR3 consists of 14 residues. Between the trimmed V and J ends, which lost 5 bases and 10 bases, there was a span of 18 bases. The germline V gene encodes CDR1 SGHTA and CDR2 FQGNSA. The chain's CDR3 is CASSPAREAGEQFF. The CDR3 nucleotides read TGTGCCAGCAGCCCCGCTCGAGAGGCGGGAGAGCAGTTCTTC. Drawing the rest from reference TRBV7-2 and TRBJ2-1, the complete variable domain is GAGVSQSPSNKVTEKGKDVELRCDPISGHTALYWYRQSLGQGLEFLIYFQGNSAPDKSGLPSDRFSAERTGGSVSTLTIQRTQQEDSAVYLCASSPAREAGEQFFGPGTRLTVL.

This clonotype was recorded at least ten times. The chain combines TRBV20-1 with TRBJ1-5; no clear D. The CDR3 is 16 amino acids. The V gene lost 2 bases and the J gene lost 3 bases, with 17 bases spanning the gap. Germline V gene sequence: CDR1 DFQATT, CDR2 SNEGSKA (reference sequence). The CDR3, as DNA: TGCAGTGCTAGACAACATCGGACGGCTCACAATCAGCCCCAGCATTTT. Translated, it gives CSARQHRTAHNQPQHF.

This clonotype was seen more than once but under ten times. The CDR3 spells CASSRPGGGDTQYF. CDR3 bases: TGTGCCAGCAGCCGCCCCGGGGGGGGGGATACGCAGTATTTT. The chain links TRBV28 to TRBJ2-3; 8 nucleotides align to TRBD2. CDR1 and CDR2 (germline): MDHEN, SYDVKM. The CDR3 has 14 amino acids. The ends lost 6 bases at V and 6 bases at J; junction bases unmatched: 8.

This clonotype was counted ten times or more. The chain carries TRBV20-1 and TRBJ1-2, with 11 nucleotides matching TRBD1. The CDR3 length is 14 residues. Trimming removed 2 bases from V and 6 bases from J; junction bases left unmatched: 5. In germline, CDR1 is DFQATT, CDR2 SNEGSKA (reference sequence). CDR3 amino acids: CSARRTGGADGYTF. In DNA, the CDR3 is TGCAGTGCTAGAAGGACAGGGGGCGCTGATGGCTACACCTTC.

This clonotype was found many times. The chain employs TRBV20-1 and TRBJ2-2, with 11 bases matching TRBD1. The germline V gene encodes CDR1 DFQATT and CDR2 SNEGSKA (reference sequence). The CDR3 loop spans 16 amino acids. V shed 5 bases and J 4 bases; nucleotides not matched to a gene: 9. The CDR3 region has the DNA TGCAGTGCTGGGACAGGGGGTTTTTCGAGCACCGGGGAGCTGTTTTTT. Residues: CSAGTGGFSSTGELFF.

This clonotype showed up many times. The V and J genes are TRBV5-1 and TRBJ2-1; D is undetermined. Trimming took 1 base from V and 0 from J, leaving 5 bases between them. This CDR3 region has 14 residues. The germline CDR1 and CDR2 sequences are SGHRS and YFSETQ. The CDR3: CASSLKNSYNEQFF. CDR3 sequence (DNA): TGCGCCAGCAGCTTGAAAAACTCCTACAATGAGCAGTTCTTC.

Only a few counts were recorded for this clonotype. The gene calls are TRBV9 and TRBJ2-6; D gene ambiguous. CDR3 length: 13 amino acids. In germline, CDR1 is SGDLS, CDR2 YYNGEE. The V end was cut by 7 bases, the J end by 0 bases, with 5 bases between. In DNA form, the CDR3 reads TGTGCCAGCGCTCGCTCTGGGGCCAACGTCCTGACTTTC. Encoded protein: CASARSGANVLTF.

This clonotype was seen a few times. The J gene is TRBJ2-3, the V gene TRBV20-1; TRBD2 matches at 7 bases. This CDR3 has 14 residues. The germline V gene encodes CDR1 DFQATT and CDR2 SNEGSKA (reference sequence). The V gene end was trimmed by 8 bases and the J gene end by 1 base; junction bases not matched to a gene: 9. As DNA, the CDR3 is TGCAGTTATTCTAGCGGAACGGGCACAGATACGCAGTATTTT. Translating it yields CSYSSGTGTDTQYF.